This is a list of T cell receptor beta chains from one sample in a study of vaccination effects on CD4 cells after COVID-19. The antigens for these receptors are not known. Profiling relied on immunoSEQ multiplex PCR, and the TCRdb table lists in-frame clones only, not all of them. The table lists roughly 50,000 clones, more than 70% of them singletons. This sample comprised CD4+ T cells from PBMCs cultured with HCoV-OC43 spike peptides, obtained before COVID-19 vaccination. These receptors were collected from a human donor who received a COVID-19 vaccine. Each CDR3 is given with its conserved first and last residue.

>TRBV3-1/TRBV3-2|TRBJ1-3|14
CASSQNNRANTIYF
>TRBV28|TRBJ1-3|16
CASSFLGGRSGNTIYF
>TRBV5-1|TRBJ1-2|15
CASSIAPSDGRGYTF
>TRBV7-2|TRBJ1-1|15
CASSPNGQGAAEAFF
>TRBV5-1|TRBJ2-2|14
CASSLGGNTGELFF
>TRBV12-3/TRBV12-4|TRBJ1-1|13
CASSLRQDTEAFF
>TRBV5-8|TRBJ2-5|14
CASSLTRRGETQYF
>TRBV5-5|TRBJ1-2|15
CASSLSLSQTYGYTF
>TRBV10-3|TRBJ2-3|14
CAISGLVAADTQYF
>TRBV18|TRBJ1-5|17
CASSSNSGTGSNQPQHF